These T cell receptor beta chains were read from a single sample in a study of T cell responses to AZD1222 COVID-19 vaccine. Repertoires were generated with immunoSEQ multiplex PCR, while TCRdb's copy carries only in-frame clones and drops some. The sample gives approximately 160,000 clones, 90% of which show up once; roughly 1.6% is in the top ten. The input for sequencing was peripheral blood, taken on day 0 of AZD1222 vaccination. All receptors derive from an adult in good health. Each CDR3 is given with its conserved first and last residue. Fields, in order: V gene, J gene, D gene, CDR3 length, clone size, CDR3 DNA, CDR3 protein. A D gene is named only where the DNA matches it firmly. Only part of the rows carry a size: once, few, many, or a class if the clone is expanded.

TRBV28,TRBJ1-2,TRBD1,16,NA,TGTGCCAGCAGTTCCAAACCCCCCGGGACAGGCTATGGCTACACCTTC,CASSSKPPGTGYGYTF
TRBV6-5,TRBJ2-7,TRBD2,15,once,TGTGCCAGCAGTTCGGGGGGGGCAGGCTCCTACGAGCAGTACTTC,CASSSGGAGSYEQYF
TRBV9,TRBJ1-4,TRBD1,16,NA,TGTGCCAGCAGCCCTCGATCGGGACAGGGTAATGAAAAACTGTTTTTT,CASSPRSGQGNEKLFF
TRBV4-1,TRBJ2-2,NA,19,NA,TGCGCCAGCAGCCAAGTGAGCGGAAATGGCGGAGGGGCGAACGGGGAGCTGTTTTTT,CASSQVSGNGGGANGELFF
TRBV3-1/TRBV3-2,TRBJ2-5,NA,15,NA,TGTGCCAGCAGCCAAGATCCCGGGCCCCGGGAGACCCAGTACTTC,CASSQDPGPRETQYF
TRBV18,TRBJ1-5,TRBD1,14,NA,TGTGCCAGCTCCCAGGGGGGAACCAATCAGCCCCAGCATTTT,CASSQGGTNQPQHF
TRBV28,TRBJ2-7,TRBD1,14,NA,TGTGCCAGCAGTTCAGGACAGGGCCCTACCGAGCAGTACTTC,CASSSGQGPTEQYF
TRBV27,TRBJ1-5,NA,16,NA,TGTGCCAGCAGTTTACTTTCAGTTTCGGCGAATCAGCCCCAGCATTTT,CASSLLSVSANQPQHF
TRBV6-5,TRBJ1-5,NA,15,NA,TGTGCCAGCAGCCTACATTCTATCCCAAATCAGCCCCAGCATTTT,CASSLHSIPNQPQHF
TRBV7-8,TRBJ2-2,NA,15,NA,TGTGCCAGCAGCTTAGAGGGCAGGGGCACCGGGGAGCTGTTTTTT,CASSLEGRGTGELFF
TRBV9,TRBJ1-5,NA,15,NA,TGTGCCAGCAGCGTAGGAGGGGGAGGGCAACAGCCCCAGCATTTT,CASSVGGGGQQPQHF
TRBV7-2,TRBJ1-2,NA,14,NA,TGTGCCAGCAGCTTAGTCCATACAGACTATGGCTACACCTTC,CASSLVHTDYGYTF
TRBV6-5,TRBJ1-1,TRBD1,15,NA,TGTGCCAGCAGGCGAGACAGGGTTGGAGCGACTGAAGCTTTCTTT,CASRRDRVGATEAFF
TRBV19,TRBJ1-1,TRBD1,13,NA,TGTGCCAGTACCGACAGGGTTGGAACTGAAGCTTTCTTT,CASTDRVGTEAFF
TRBV7-3,TRBJ1-2,TRBD1,16,NA,TGTGCCAGCAGCCCTGGGACAGGGGGTCGGAGCTATGGCTACACCTTC,CASSPGTGGRSYGYTF
TRBV13,TRBJ2-1,TRBD2,13,NA,TGTGCCAGCAGCTTGACTAGCGGGGGGGCCTCGTTCTTC,CASSLTSGGASFF
TRBV5-8,TRBJ1-2,NA,14,once,TGTGCCAGCAGCTCCCAGTGGGGCCATTATGGCTACACCTTC,CASSSQWGHYGYTF
TRBV28,TRBJ2-7,NA,11,NA,TGTGCCAGCAACTTTGGGGGCGAGCAGTACTTC,CASNFGGEQYF
TRBV11-2,TRBJ2-7,NA,15,NA,TGTGCCAGCAGCGTCAGGGTCCCTAACTCCTACGAGCAGTACTTC,CASSVRVPNSYEQYF
TRBV5-1,TRBJ1-2,NA,14,NA,TGCGCCAGCAGCAAGGATCGGGCTAACTATGGCTACACCTTC,CASSKDRANYGYTF
TRBV6-1,TRBJ1-2,NA,13,few,TGTGCCAGCAGTGATAATACTAACTATGGCTACACCTTC,CASSDNTNYGYTF
TRBV7-9,TRBJ2-1,NA,13,NA,TGTGCCAGCAGCTTACGATATCGTGGTGAGCAGTTCTTC,CASSLRYRGEQFF
TRBV4-1,TRBJ2-1,NA,15,NA,TGCGCCAGCAGCCACCCTAGCCTCAGGTACAATGAGCAGTTCTTC,CASSHPSLRYNEQFF
TRBV5-5,TRBJ1-2,NA,14,NA,TGTGCCAGCAGCTTGCAGCAGGCGGAGTATGGCTACACCTTC,CASSLQQAEYGYTF
TRBV4-2,TRBJ1-4,NA,15,once,TGTGCCAGCAGCCATGACGGAGGGATGGGAGAAAAACTGTTTTTT,CASSHDGGMGEKLFF
TRBV6-2/TRBV6-3,TRBJ1-5,NA,16,once,TGTGCCAGCAGTTCCGGTCCACCTCGTAGTTCCCCAACCCAGCATTTT,CASSSGPPRSSPTQHF
TRBV28,TRBJ1-1,NA,12,NA,TGTGCCAGCAGTTTAAGCCATGGGGGCGGGAACTTT,CASSLSHGGGNF
TRBV30,TRBJ1-6,NA,18,NA,TGTGCCTGGAGTTTTCTCTCTCGCTGGGGGCGACGGTATTCACCCCTCCACTTT,CAWSFLSRWGRRYSPLHF
TRBV11-2,TRBJ1-2,TRBD1,14,NA,TGTGCCAGCAGCACAGGGGGTGGTGGCTATGGCTACACCTTC,CASSTGGGGYGYTF
TRBV4-2,TRBJ2-7,NA,13,NA,TGTGCCAGCAGCCAAGACGGGTCGTACGAGCAGTACTTC,CASSQDGSYEQYF
TRBV2,TRBJ1-2,NA,12,once,TGTGCCAGCAGTGGAGGGCTATATGGCTACACCTTC,CASSGGLYGYTF
TRBV7-6,TRBJ2-6,TRBD1,19,NA,TGTGCCAGCAGCCAACCAGTAGGACAGGGGTTCTCTGGGGCCAACGTCCTGACTTTC,CASSQPVGQGFSGANVLTF
TRBV4-3,TRBJ1-1,NA,14,NA,TGCGCCAGCAGCCAAGTATGGGTGAACACTGAAGCTTTCTTT,CASSQVWVNTEAFF
TRBV6-5,TRBJ2-7,TRBD1,14,NA,TGTGCCAGCAGGTACCGGGACAGGGGCTACGAGCAGTACTTC,CASRYRDRGYEQYF
TRBV6-5,TRBJ2-1,NA,12,NA,TGTGCCAGCACGGGGTATGGGGATGAGCAGTTCTTC,CASTGYGDEQFF
TRBV9,TRBJ1-1,NA,11,NA,TGTGCCAGCAGCGCCGGACTTGAAGCTTTCTTT,CASSAGLEAFF
TRBV4-1,TRBJ1-1,NA,17,NA,TGCGCCAGCAGCCAAGGAAATCAGGACAGCGAGAACACTGAAGCTTTCTTT,CASSQGNQDSENTEAFF
TRBV11-2,TRBJ1-6,TRBD1,15,NA,TGTGCCAGCAGCTTAGATGGACAGGTCAATTCACCCCTCCACTTT,CASSLDGQVNSPLHF
TRBV9,TRBJ1-2,NA,12,NA,TGTGCCAGCAGCACCTTAGGTGGGGGCTACACCTTC,CASSTLGGGYTF
TRBV15,TRBJ1-1,NA,14,NA,TGTGCCACCAGCAGAGATACAGGGAACACTGAAGCTTTCTTT,CATSRDTGNTEAFF
TRBV6-5,TRBJ1-5,TRBD1,15,NA,TGTGCCAGCAGTTCGTCAGGGGGGAGAGGGCAGCCCCAGCATTTT,CASSSSGGRGQPQHF
TRBV5-1,TRBJ1-5,NA,15,once,TGCGCCAGCAGCCCGGGGGGAACAGGCAATCAGCCCCAGCATTTT,CASSPGGTGNQPQHF
TRBV3-1/TRBV3-2,TRBJ1-3,NA,15,NA,TGTGCCAGCAGCTACGACGGAGACCTGGAAAATACCATATATTTT,CASSYDGDLENTIYF